Listed below are T cell receptor beta chains from one sample, sequenced in a study of T-cell memory formation after mild COVID-19. A single record per CDR3 protein comes from TCRdb applying MiXCR to the 5' RACE reads. The sample has about 29,000 distinct CDR3 sequences; approximately 12% are singletons. The specimen was PBMCs or a T cell subset sorted from them (not recorded which). These receptor sequences come from an adult woman who had mild COVID-19 (a few samples of this study predate the infection). Cell type and time point are not known. Each CDR3 is given with its conserved first and last residue. Fields, in order: D gene, clone size, V gene, J gene, CDR3 protein, CDR3 DNA. The D gene is left open where the match is weak. Size is stated for part of the rows, as once, few or many counts, or as a class when the clone is expanded.

D gene: .
clone size: once
V gene: TRBV6-1
J gene: TRBJ2-7
CDR3 protein: CASRYGEVYEQYF
CDR3 DNA: TGTGCCAGCAGATACGGGGAGGTCTACGAGCAGTACTTC

D gene: TRBD1
clone size: .
V gene: TRBV7-2
J gene: TRBJ2-1
CDR3 protein: CASSIRTGPYNEQFF
CDR3 DNA: TGTGCCAGCAGTATTAGGACAGGGCCCTACAATGAGCAGTTCTTC

D gene: TRBD1
clone size: many
V gene: TRBV10-3
J gene: TRBJ2-3
CDR3 protein: CAIGTGSTDTQYF
CDR3 DNA: TGTGCCATAGGGACAGGGAGCACAGATACGCAGTATTTT

D gene: .
clone size: many
V gene: TRBV29-1
J gene: TRBJ1-1
CDR3 protein: CSVDQDTGWTEAFF
CDR3 DNA: TGCAGCGTTGACCAGGACACTGGATGGACTGAAGCTTTCTTT

D gene: TRBD1
clone size: medium-sized
V gene: TRBV29-1
J gene: TRBJ1-2
CDR3 protein: CSVGGTGNYGYTF
CDR3 DNA: TGCAGCGTTGGAGGGACAGGGAACTATGGCTACACCTTC

D gene: .
clone size: many
V gene: TRBV7-2
J gene: TRBJ2-7
CDR3 protein: CASSLGDRRSYEQYF
CDR3 DNA: TGTGCCAGCAGCTTAGGGGATAGGCGCTCCTACGAGCAGTACTTC

D gene: TRBD2
clone size: many
V gene: TRBV12-3/TRBV12-4
J gene: TRBJ2-7
CDR3 protein: CASSFLSVAGGSRYEQYF
CDR3 DNA: TGTGCCAGCAGTTTTCTCTCCGTGGCGGGAGGTTCCCGATACGAGCAGTACTTC

D gene: .
clone size: many
V gene: TRBV12-3/TRBV12-4
J gene: TRBJ1-1
CDR3 protein: CASSPWGSVTEAFF
CDR3 DNA: TGTGCCAGCAGTCCTTGGGGGTCCGTCACTGAAGCTTTCTTT

D gene: .
clone size: many
V gene: TRBV6-6
J gene: TRBJ1-2
CDR3 protein: CASRARGYTF
CDR3 DNA: TGTGCCAGCCGGGCCAGAGGCTACACCTTC

D gene: TRBD2
clone size: many
V gene: TRBV18
J gene: TRBJ2-3
CDR3 protein: CASCPSGYTDTQYF
CDR3 DNA: TGTGCCAGCTGCCCTAGCGGATACACAGATACGCAGTATTTT

D gene: .
clone size: many
V gene: TRBV20-1
J gene: TRBJ1-1
CDR3 protein: CSAKLPQGLTTEAFF
CDR3 DNA: TGCAGTGCAAAGCTCCCCCAGGGTCTGACCACTGAAGCTTTCTTT

D gene: .
clone size: .
V gene: TRBV11-3
J gene: TRBJ2-3
CDR3 protein: CASSLLSVSSTDTQYF
CDR3 DNA: TGTGCCAGCAGCTTATTATCTGTTTCTTCAACAGATACGCAGTATTTT

D gene: TRBD1
clone size: many
V gene: TRBV7-2
J gene: TRBJ1-5
CDR3 protein: CASSPFRQGSNQPQHF
CDR3 DNA: TGTGCCAGCAGCCCATTCCGACAGGGGAGCAATCAGCCCCAGCATTTT

D gene: .
clone size: many
V gene: TRBV2
J gene: TRBJ1-2
CDR3 protein: CASSELVNYGYTF
CDR3 DNA: TGTGCCAGCAGTGAGCTGGTGAACTATGGCTACACCTTC

D gene: .
clone size: .
V gene: TRBV7-2
J gene: TRBJ2-3
CDR3 protein: CASSLMGGSTDTQYF
CDR3 DNA: TGTGCCAGCAGCTTAATGGGGGGCTCCACAGATACGCAGTATTTT

D gene: .
clone size: many
V gene: TRBV7-9
J gene: TRBJ2-7
CDR3 protein: CASSHGTTSSYEQYF
CDR3 DNA: TGTGCCAGCAGCCACGGGACCACAAGCTCCTACGAGCAGTACTTC

D gene: TRBD2
clone size: many
V gene: TRBV6-6
J gene: TRBJ2-5
CDR3 protein: CASSYPSGRGRETQYF
CDR3 DNA: TGTGCCAGCAGTTACCCATCCGGGAGGGGAAGGGAGACCCAGTACTTC

D gene: TRBD2
clone size: many
V gene: TRBV4-1
J gene: TRBJ2-3
CDR3 protein: CASSQDQLAGATDTQYF
CDR3 DNA: TGCGCCAGCAGCCAAGATCAACTAGCGGGGGCCACAGATACGCAGTATTTT

D gene: .
clone size: many
V gene: TRBV12-3/TRBV12-4
J gene: TRBJ2-3
CDR3 protein: CASSFYGGTDTQYF
CDR3 DNA: TGTGCCAGCAGTTTCTACGGGGGCACAGATACGCAGTATTTT

D gene: TRBD1
clone size: many
V gene: TRBV29-1
J gene: TRBJ2-1
CDR3 protein: CSVGSGQIYNEQFF
CDR3 DNA: TGCAGCGTTGGCTCGGGACAGATCTACAATGAGCAGTTCTTC

D gene: .
clone size: many
V gene: TRBV7-2
J gene: TRBJ2-3
CDR3 protein: CASSLGLAATDTQYF
CDR3 DNA: TGTGCCAGCAGCTTAGGTTTGGCGGCCACAGATACGCAGTATTTT

D gene: .
clone size: many
V gene: TRBV19
J gene: TRBJ2-3
CDR3 protein: CASRRTAASTDTQYF
CDR3 DNA: TGTGCCAGTAGGCGGACAGCCGCATCCACAGATACGCAGTATTTT

D gene: .
clone size: many
V gene: TRBV6-2/TRBV6-3
J gene: TRBJ1-1
CDR3 protein: CASSYLAPKAEAFF
CDR3 DNA: TGTGCCAGCAGTTACCTGGCCCCGAAGGCTGAAGCTTTCTTT

D gene: .
clone size: many
V gene: TRBV9
J gene: TRBJ2-4
CDR3 protein: CASSVGGLEVNIQYF
CDR3 DNA: TGTGCCAGCAGCGTAGGTGGGCTGGAGGTGAACATTCAGTACTTC

D gene: .
clone size: many
V gene: TRBV10-3
J gene: TRBJ2-1
CDR3 protein: CAITARDSSYNEQFF
CDR3 DNA: TGTGCCATCACCGCCAGGGATAGCTCCTACAATGAGCAGTTCTTC

D gene: TRBD1
clone size: many
V gene: TRBV19
J gene: TRBJ1-1
CDR3 protein: CASSIDLTGGYTEAFF
CDR3 DNA: TGTGCCAGTAGTATAGATCTGACAGGGGGGTACACTGAAGCTTTCTTT

D gene: .
clone size: many
V gene: TRBV7-9
J gene: TRBJ1-6
CDR3 protein: CASSLERNRSPLHF
CDR3 DNA: TGTGCCAGCAGCTTAGAGCGGAATCGTTCACCCCTCCACTTT

D gene: .
clone size: many
V gene: TRBV5-1
J gene: TRBJ2-2
CDR3 protein: CASSLSGTGELFF
CDR3 DNA: TGCGCCAGCAGCTTGAGCGGAACCGGGGAGCTGTTTTTT

D gene: TRBD1
clone size: many
V gene: TRBV7-6
J gene: TRBJ2-1
CDR3 protein: CASSLLPGQGANEQFF
CDR3 DNA: TGTGCCAGCAGCTTACTGCCGGGACAGGGGGCCAATGAGCAGTTCTTC

D gene: .
clone size: many
V gene: TRBV12-5
J gene: TRBJ2-5
CDR3 protein: CASGLETQYF
CDR3 DNA: TGTGCTAGTGGTTTGGAGACCCAGTACTTC

D gene: .
clone size: .
V gene: TRBV20-1
J gene: TRBJ1-6
CDR3 protein: CSARDQEKGGDSPLHF
CDR3 DNA: TGCAGTGCTAGAGATCAGGAAAAGGGAGGGGATTCACCCCTCCACTTT

D gene: TRBD2
clone size: few
V gene: TRBV7-3
J gene: TRBJ2-2
CDR3 protein: CASSLAGGAGELFF
CDR3 DNA: TGTGCCAGCAGCTTAGCTGGGGGGGCCGGGGAGCTGTTTTTT

D gene: .
clone size: many
V gene: TRBV30
J gene: TRBJ1-5
CDR3 protein: CAWSGYRGAGNQPQHF
CDR3 DNA: TGTGCCTGGAGTGGATATCGGGGGGCAGGCAATCAGCCCCAGCATTTT

D gene: .
clone size: many
V gene: TRBV4-2
J gene: TRBJ2-1
CDR3 protein: CASSQSSIPGPYNEQFF
CDR3 DNA: TGTGCCAGCAGCCAAAGCTCCATACCGGGACCGTACAATGAGCAGTTCTTC

D gene: .
clone size: .
V gene: TRBV24-1
J gene: TRBJ1-2
CDR3 protein: CATSDLDSRYGYTF
CDR3 DNA: TGTGCCACCAGTGATCTCGACAGTCGCTATGGCTACACCTTC

D gene: TRBD1
clone size: .
V gene: TRBV7-2
J gene: TRBJ2-7
CDR3 protein: CASSWSGTGSYEQYF
CDR3 DNA: TGTGCCAGCAGCTGGTCCGGGACAGGGTCATACGAGCAGTACTTC

D gene: .
clone size: many
V gene: TRBV27
J gene: TRBJ2-1
CDR3 protein: CASSLGTHFNEQFF
CDR3 DNA: TGTGCCAGCAGTTTAGGGACCCACTTCAATGAGCAGTTCTTC

D gene: TRBD1
clone size: many
V gene: TRBV7-9
J gene: TRBJ1-1
CDR3 protein: CSSSLQGGNTEAFF
CDR3 DNA: TGTTCCAGCAGCTTACAGGGGGGGAACACTGAAGCTTTCTTT

D gene: TRBD2
clone size: many
V gene: TRBV5-4
J gene: TRBJ2-7
CDR3 protein: CASSLESSGMIYEQYF
CDR3 DNA: TGTGCCAGCAGCTTGGAGAGTAGCGGGATGATATACGAGCAGTACTTC

D gene: .
clone size: many
V gene: TRBV25-1
J gene: TRBJ2-7
CDR3 protein: CASSDRNRDGITYEQYF
CDR3 DNA: TGTGCCAGCAGTGATCGTAACCGGGACGGGATAACCTACGAGCAGTACTTC

D gene: TRBD1
clone size: .
V gene: TRBV29-1
J gene: TRBJ2-7
CDR3 protein: CSVRTGGTHEQYF
CDR3 DNA: TGCAGCGTCAGGACAGGGGGCACCCACGAGCAGTACTTC

D gene: TRBD1
clone size: many
V gene: TRBV6-5
J gene: TRBJ2-7
CDR3 protein: CASRSPRDSTYEQYF
CDR3 DNA: TGCGCCAGCAGAAGCCCGAGGGACAGCACCTACGAGCAGTACTTC

D gene: .
clone size: many
V gene: TRBV4-3
J gene: TRBJ2-1
CDR3 protein: CASSQGTLLTQFF
CDR3 DNA: TGCGCCAGCAGCCAAGGGACTTTACTTACGCAGTTCTTC

D gene: .
clone size: many
V gene: TRBV13
J gene: TRBJ1-5
CDR3 protein: CASTRGGGNQPQHF
CDR3 DNA: TGTGCCAGCACCAGGGGAGGGGGCAATCAGCCCCAGCATTTT

D gene: TRBD1
clone size: many
V gene: TRBV30
J gene: TRBJ1-1
CDR3 protein: CAWSPDRMNTEAFF
CDR3 DNA: TGTGCCTGGAGCCCGGACAGGATGAACACTGAAGCTTTCTTT